The clone carrying this T cell receptor beta chain has a count of ten or more. Its antigen is undetermined. Cells stained for CD3, CD4, CD8, CD45RA and CD27 were sorted into four subsets. The record originates from a study of naive and memory T cell subsets. General study points: From naive to CM, EM and EMRA, diversity decreased and Gini increased.

An equimolar mix of two oligonucleotides served as the beta constant-region primer for TRBC1 and TRBC2. A 12-nucleotide UMI and the SP2 primer were added to the cDNA 3' end by oligonucleotide ligation. TCRdb ran MiXCR on the UMI-ligation and nested PCR reads and lists one entry per CDR3 protein. The table shows about 90,000 distinct CDR3 sequences, with 7% occurring only once. Sequenced material: central memory CD4+ T cells from blood. The sequence was collected from a human donor in good health.

The CDR3 sequence: CASSSTSGNTGELFF. CDR3 nucleotides: TGTGCCAGCAGTTCTACTAGCGGGAACACCGGGGAGCTGTTTTTT. V gene TRBV6-6 combines with J gene TRBJ2-2, with 8 nucleotides matching TRBD2. This CDR3 spans 15 amino acids. Unmatched junction bases numbered 2, after V lost 4 bases and J lost 1 base. Germline V gene sequence: CDR1 MNHNY, CDR2 SVGAGI (reference sequence).